These 10 T cell receptor beta chains were all obtained from the same sample, sequenced in a study of Graves' ophthalmopathy and Graves' hyperthyroidism. Amplification of the TCR beta CDR3 regions used RNA transcripts (as template). Second-round multiplex PCR followed a first-round RT-PCR using HTBI primers. MiXCR, run by TCRdb on the multiplex PCR reads, gives a single entry per CDR3 protein. Of 400,000 to 450,000 distinct CDR3 sequences in the sample, approximately 21% were seen once. Input material: peripheral blood. Source of these receptors: a woman between 18 and 30 years old with stable Graves' hyperthyroidism.

Many counts were recorded for this clonotype. The chain employs TRBV11-2 and TRBJ2-7, with 8 bases matching TRBD1. V lost 1 base, J lost 3 bases, and 17 bases stayed unmatched. The CDR3 length is 19 residues. Germline-derived CDR1 and CDR2 are SGHAT and FQNNGV. CDR3 region: CASSLVSHWTGRAVYEQYF. In DNA form, the CDR3 reads TGTGCCAGCAGCTTAGTCTCCCACTGGACAGGGCGCGCCGTCTACGAGCAGTACTTC.

This clonotype has a count of ten or more. V usage is TRBV6-1 and J usage is TRBJ1-2; TRBD1 might be the D (5 bases). Trimming removed 7 bases from V and 1 base from J, with 16 bases in between. This CDR3 spans 15 amino acids. Germline CDR1 and CDR2: MNHNS and SASEGT. Written as DNA, the CDR3 is TGTGCCAGCACAAGAACGGGGGTGGGTAACTATGGCTACACCTTC. Translating it yields CASTRTGVGNYGYTF.

The chain carries TRBV14 and TRBJ2-7; the match to TRBD1 covers 9 bases. The germline V gene encodes CDR1 SGHDN and CDR2 FVKESK. This CDR3 contains 15 residues. The junction had 6 bases not matched to a gene; V was cut back by 3 bases and J by 3 bases. The CDR3 bases are TGTGCCAGCAGCCACGGGACAGGGACCTTCTACGAGCAGTACTTC. It specifies CASSHGTGTFYEQYF.

This chain connects TRBV6-1 to TRBJ2-7; D is perhaps TRBD1 or TRBD2 (5 bases each). This CDR3 comprises 15 residues. The germline V gene encodes CDR1 MNHNS and CDR2 SASEGT. V shed 3 bases and J shed 0 bases, with 12 bases lying between them. DNA for the CDR3: TGTGCCAGCAGTGAGGGACCGGCGGGCTCCTACGAGCAGTACTTC. It yields the protein CASSEGPAGSYEQYF.

The chain carries TRBV4-1 and TRBJ2-7, with D perhaps being TRBD1 or TRBD2 (5 bases each). The CDR3 length is 13 residues. CDR1 MGHRA and CDR2 YSYEKL come from the germline V gene. The germline V and J ends were trimmed by 1 base and 6 bases, with 10 bases remaining between them. CDR3 protein: CASSQVPGLEQYF. CDR3 nucleotides: TGCGCCAGCAGCCAAGTCCCGGGGCTCGAGCAGTACTTC.

In its sample, this clonotype was seen many times. The chain carries TRBV6-2 or TRBV6-3 and TRBJ1-5; D is perhaps TRBD1 (5 bases). V lost 0 bases and J lost 11, with 29 bases in between. CDR3 length equals 19 residues. CDR1 is MNHEY, CDR2 SVGEGT, per germline. The CDR3 here is CASSYSPGLRRLRESSQHF. The CDR3 nucleotides read TGTGCCAGCAGTTACTCCCCGGGACTTAGACGCTTACGTGAATCATCCCAGCATTTT.

This clonotype appeared many times. V and J are TRBV10-3 and TRBJ1-2; unclear D gene. Germline V gene sequence: CDR1 ENHRY, CDR2 SYGVKD. The CDR3 runs to 12 residues. The V and J ends lost 3 bases and 7 bases respectively, with 9 bases between them. CDR3 protein: CAISDMSGGYTF. Here the CDR3 DNA reads TGTGCCATCAGTGATATGAGCGGTGGCTACACCTTC.

This clonotype was recorded at least ten times. The chain employs TRBV2 and TRBJ1-1, with D possibly being TRBD1 (5 bases). The CDR3 is 14 amino acids. Trimming shortened V by 4 bases and J by 1 base, and 10 bases separated the two germline ends. Germline CDR1 is SNHLY and CDR2 is FYNNEI. The CDR3 coding sequence is TGTGCCAGCAGTGTTGGCGGGGCGAACACTGAAGCTTTCTTT. Translated, it gives CASSVGGANTEAFF.

This clonotype has ten or more counts. The chain carries TRBV6-2 or TRBV6-3 and TRBJ1-2, with 10 nucleotides matching TRBD1. CDR3 length equals 15 residues. J was trimmed by 4 bases and V by 2 bases; bases with no gene match: 4. The V gene's germline CDR1 is MNHEY and CDR2 SVGEGT. The CDR3, as DNA: TGTGCCAGCAGTTACACCGGGACAGGGGCCTATGGCTACACCTTC. It codes for CASSYTGTGAYGYTF.

Many counts were recorded for this clonotype. The rearrangement joins TRBV30 to TRBJ2-2, with 8 bases aligning to TRBD2. The CDR3 has 14 residues. Germline CDR1 and CDR2: GTSNPN and SVGIG (reference sequence). The V segment lost 4 bases and the J segment 2 bases; nucleotides outside the gene matches: 3. CDR3 amino acids: CAWNVAGNTGELFF. DNA of the CDR3: TGTGCCTGGAACGTAGCGGGAAACACCGGGGAGCTGTTTTTT.